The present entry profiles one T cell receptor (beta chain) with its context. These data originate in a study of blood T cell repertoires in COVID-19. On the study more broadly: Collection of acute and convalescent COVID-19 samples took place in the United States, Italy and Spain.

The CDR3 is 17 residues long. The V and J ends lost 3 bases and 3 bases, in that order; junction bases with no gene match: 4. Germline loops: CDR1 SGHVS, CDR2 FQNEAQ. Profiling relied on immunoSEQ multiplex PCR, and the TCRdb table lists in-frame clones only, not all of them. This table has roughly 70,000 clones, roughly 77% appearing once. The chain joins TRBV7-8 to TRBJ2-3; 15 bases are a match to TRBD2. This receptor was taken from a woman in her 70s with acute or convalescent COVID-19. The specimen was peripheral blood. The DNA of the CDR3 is TGTGCCAGCAGCTTGGGAGGGACTAGCGGGAGGACAGATACGCAGTATTTT. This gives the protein CASSLGGTSGRTDTQYF.